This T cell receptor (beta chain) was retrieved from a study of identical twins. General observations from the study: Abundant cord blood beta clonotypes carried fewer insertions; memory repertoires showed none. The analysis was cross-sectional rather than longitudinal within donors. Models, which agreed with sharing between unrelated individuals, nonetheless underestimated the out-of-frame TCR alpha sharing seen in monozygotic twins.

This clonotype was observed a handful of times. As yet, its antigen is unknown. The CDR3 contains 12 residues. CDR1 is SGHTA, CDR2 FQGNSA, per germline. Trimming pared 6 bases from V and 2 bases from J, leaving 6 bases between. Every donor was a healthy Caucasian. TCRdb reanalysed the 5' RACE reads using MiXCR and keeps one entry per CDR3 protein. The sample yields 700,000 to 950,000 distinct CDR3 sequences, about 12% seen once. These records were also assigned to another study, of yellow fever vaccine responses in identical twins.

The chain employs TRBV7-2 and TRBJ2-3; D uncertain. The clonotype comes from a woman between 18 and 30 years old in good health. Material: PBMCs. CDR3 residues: CASRRFTDTQYF. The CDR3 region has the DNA TGTGCCAGCAGAAGATTCACAGATACGCAGTATTTT.